The clone carrying this T cell receptor (beta chain) was seen just once. The target antigen is unknown. The CDR3 length is 18 residues. The germline V gene has CDR1 SNHLY and CDR2 FYNNEI. After removal of 5 bases from V and 7 bases from J, the junction contained 16 bases not matched to a gene. The sample comes from a study of CD4 T cells in relation to SARS-CoV-2 and coronaviruses. On the study more broadly: ViraFEST: approximately 10-day antigen culture of PBMCs, then TCR beta CDR3 sequencing.

The table came from immunoSEQ multiplex PCR; TCRdb's copy has only in-frame clones and leaves some out. Counted here are around 31,000 clones, under 80% occurring once; the ten biggest clones make up 3.4%. For roughly ten days, roughly 9.4 x 10^4 sorted CD4+ cells grew with T cell-depleted PBMCs and CEF. This sequence originates from an adult with COVID-19. The sample taken for sequencing was memory CD4+ T cells from PBMCs, cultured in vitro. This sequence joins TRBV2 and TRBJ2-1; 11 positions agree with TRBD2. The CDR3 sequence is CASSPRAQLAGVGNEQFF. The CDR3 DNA reads TGTGCCAGCAGTCCAAGGGCCCAACTAGCGGGAGTCGGGAATGAGCAGTTCTTC.